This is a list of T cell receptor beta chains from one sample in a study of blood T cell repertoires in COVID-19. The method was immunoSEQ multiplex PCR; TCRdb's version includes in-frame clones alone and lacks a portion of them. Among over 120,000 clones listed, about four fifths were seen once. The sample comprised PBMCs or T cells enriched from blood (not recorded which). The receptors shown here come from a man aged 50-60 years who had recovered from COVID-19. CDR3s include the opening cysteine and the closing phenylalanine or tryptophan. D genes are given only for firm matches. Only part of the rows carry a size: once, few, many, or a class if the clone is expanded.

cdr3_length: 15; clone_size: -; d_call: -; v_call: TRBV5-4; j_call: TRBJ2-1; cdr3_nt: TGTGCCAGCAGCTTGGACTTGAGCTCCTACAATGAGCAGTTCTTC; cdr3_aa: CASSLDLSSYNEQFF
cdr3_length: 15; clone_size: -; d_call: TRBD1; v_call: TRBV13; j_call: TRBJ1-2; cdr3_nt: TGTGCCAGCAGCTTAGAGGGACAGGTGGGGTATGGCTACACCTTC; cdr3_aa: CASSLEGQVGYGYTF
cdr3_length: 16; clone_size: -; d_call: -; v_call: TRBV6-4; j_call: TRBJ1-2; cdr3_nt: TGTGCCAGCAGTGACTCAGCACGGGGAGGAAACTATGGCTACACCTTC; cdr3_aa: CASSDSARGGNYGYTF
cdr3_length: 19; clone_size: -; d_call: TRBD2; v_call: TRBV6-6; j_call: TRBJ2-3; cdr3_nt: TGTGCCAGCAGTCGCCGCGTTCCGGGACTAGCGGGGAGCACAGATACGCAGTATTTT; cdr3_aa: CASSRRVPGLAGSTDTQYF
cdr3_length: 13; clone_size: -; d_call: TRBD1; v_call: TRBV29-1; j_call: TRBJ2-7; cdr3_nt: TGCAGCGTTGAAGAACAACAGGGGCGAGAGCAGTACTTC; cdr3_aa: CSVEEQQGREQYF
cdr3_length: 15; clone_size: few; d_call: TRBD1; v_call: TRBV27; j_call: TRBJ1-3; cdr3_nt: TGTGCCAGCAGTTTCCAACAGGGGAACGGAAACACCATATATTTT; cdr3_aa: CASSFQQGNGNTIYF
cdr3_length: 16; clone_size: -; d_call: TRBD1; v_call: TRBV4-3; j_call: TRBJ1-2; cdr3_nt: TGCGCCAGCAGCCAAGTCTGGCAGGGGGCAGAATATGGCTACACCTTC; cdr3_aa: CASSQVWQGAEYGYTF
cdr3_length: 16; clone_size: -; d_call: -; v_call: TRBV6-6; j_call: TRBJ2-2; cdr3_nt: TGTGCCAGCAGTTACTCACGGGGGTTGGACACCGGGGAGCTGTTTTTT; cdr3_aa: CASSYSRGLDTGELFF
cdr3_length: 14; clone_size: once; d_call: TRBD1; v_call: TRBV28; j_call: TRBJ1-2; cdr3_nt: TGTGCCAGCAGTTCAGGACAGGGGAGGAGTGGCTACACCTTC; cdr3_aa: CASSSGQGRSGYTF
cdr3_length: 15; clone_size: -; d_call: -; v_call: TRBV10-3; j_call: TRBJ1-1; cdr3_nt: TGTGCCATCAGTGAGTCGTGGCGGGGGAACACTGAAGCTTTCTTT; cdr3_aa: CAISESWRGNTEAFF
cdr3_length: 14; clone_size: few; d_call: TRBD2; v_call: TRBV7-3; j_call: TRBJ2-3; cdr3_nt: TGTGCCAGCAGCGCCAGCGGGGGGTTGGATACGCAGTATTTT; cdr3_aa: CASSASGGLDTQYF
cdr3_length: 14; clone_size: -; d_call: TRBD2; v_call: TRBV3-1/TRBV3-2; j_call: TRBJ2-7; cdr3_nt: TGTGCCAGCAGCCAAAATAGCGGGGGTTACGAGCAGTACTTC; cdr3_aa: CASSQNSGGYEQYF